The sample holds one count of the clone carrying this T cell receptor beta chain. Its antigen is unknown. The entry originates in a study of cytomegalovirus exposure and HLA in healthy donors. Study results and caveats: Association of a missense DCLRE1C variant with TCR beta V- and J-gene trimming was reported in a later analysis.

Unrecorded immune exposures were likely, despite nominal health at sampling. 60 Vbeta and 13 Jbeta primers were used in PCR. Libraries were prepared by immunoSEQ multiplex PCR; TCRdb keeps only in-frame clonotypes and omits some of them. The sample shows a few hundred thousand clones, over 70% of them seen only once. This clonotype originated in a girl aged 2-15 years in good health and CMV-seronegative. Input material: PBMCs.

CDR3 loop: CASSPYRGTETQYF. The CDR3 coding sequence is TGTGCCAGCAGCCCGTACAGGGGGACGGAGACCCAGTACTTC. The chain is built from TRBV11-1 and TRBJ2-5; TRBD1 matches at 8 bases. The V gene end was trimmed by 5 bases and the J gene end by 5 bases; junction bases not matched to a gene: 7. The germline gives CDR1 SGHAT, CDR2 FQDESV (reference sequence). CDR3 length equals 14 residues.